Sequencing of this TCR beta chain was carried out in a study of regulatory T cells in long-lasting Graves disease. Study findings and constraints: There were preferences for TRBV28, TRBJ1-2 and TRBJ2-5 in persistent disease.

Documented time point: newly diagnosed GD, antithyroid drugs for less than 3 months. Following extraction of RNA from PBMCs, that RNA was used to make the TCR library. Graves' disease was diagnosed by American Thyroid Association guidelines. Relying on iRepertoire HTBI primers and Arm-PCR of CDR3 regions, the team built TCR beta libraries. MiXCR, applied by TCRdb to the multiplex PCR reads, yields one record per CDR3 protein. The repertoire holds hundreds of thousands of distinct CDR3 sequences, with 15% to 20% as singletons. The V and J ends lost 3 bases and 8 bases, in that order; junction bases with no gene match: 5. CDR3 size: 15 residues. In germline, CDR1 is SGHVS, CDR2 FQNEAQ. This clonotype was picked up many times. Its antigen is not identified. This same sample was also taken into another study, of T cells in Graves' hyperthyroidism and ophthalmopathy. As that study records: It was considered stable Graves' hyperthyroidism when ophthalmopathy did not progress within 18 months.

The J gene is TRBJ1-4, the V gene TRBV7-8; 11 positions match TRBD1. The specimen comprised peripheral blood mononuclear cells (PBMCs), sampled at new diagnosis, from a patient treated with antithyroid drugs. The origin of this receptor is a woman aged 40-60 years with Graves disease. The CDR3 DNA reads as TGTGCCAGCAGCTTGGCCGGGACAGGGGGAGAAAAACTGTTTTTT. It specifies CASSLAGTGGEKLFF.